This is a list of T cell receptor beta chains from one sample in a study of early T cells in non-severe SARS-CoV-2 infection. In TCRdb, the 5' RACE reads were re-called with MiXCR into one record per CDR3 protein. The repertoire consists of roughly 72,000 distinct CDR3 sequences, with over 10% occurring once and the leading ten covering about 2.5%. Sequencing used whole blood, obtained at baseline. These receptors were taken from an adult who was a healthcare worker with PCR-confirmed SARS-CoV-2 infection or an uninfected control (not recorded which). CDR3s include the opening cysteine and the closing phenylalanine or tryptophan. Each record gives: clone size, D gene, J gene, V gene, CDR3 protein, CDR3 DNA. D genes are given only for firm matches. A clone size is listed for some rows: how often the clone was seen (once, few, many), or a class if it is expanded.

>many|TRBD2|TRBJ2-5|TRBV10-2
CASRLSGGETQYF
TGCGCCAGCAGACTTAGCGGGGGAGAGACCCAGTACTTC
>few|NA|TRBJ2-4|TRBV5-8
CASSRNIQYF
TGTGCCAGCAGCCGAAACATTCAGTACTTC
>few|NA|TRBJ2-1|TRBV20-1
CSAKRGRDEQFF
TGCAGTGCTAAAAGGGGCAGGGATGAGCAGTTCTTC
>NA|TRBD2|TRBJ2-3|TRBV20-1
CSARTSADTQYF
TGCAGTGCTCGGACTAGCGCAGATACGCAGTATTTT
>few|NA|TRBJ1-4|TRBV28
CASTTPVGGGSEKLFF
TGTGCCAGCACAACCCCAGTAGGGGGGGGTAGTGAAAAACTGTTTTTT
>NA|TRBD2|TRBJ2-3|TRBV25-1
CASSSFGGLAGEDTQYF
TGTGCCAGCTCATCCTTTGGGGGACTAGCGGGGGAGGATACGCAGTATTTT
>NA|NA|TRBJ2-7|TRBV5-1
CASSTGLSYEQYF
TGCGCCAGCAGCACCGGGCTGTCCTACGAGCAGTACTTC
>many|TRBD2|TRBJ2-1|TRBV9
CASSVVSGGGNEQFF
TGTGCCAGCAGCGTAGTGAGCGGGGGCGGTAATGAGCAGTTCTTC
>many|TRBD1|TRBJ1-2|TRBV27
CASSKGQLMGGYTF
TGTGCCAGCAGTAAGGGACAGCTTATGGGGGGCTACACCTTC
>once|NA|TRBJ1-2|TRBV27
CASRGGAARGYGYTF
TGTGCCAGCAGGGGAGGGGCCGCGCGGGGATATGGCTACACCTTC
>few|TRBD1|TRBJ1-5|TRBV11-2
CASSLTGGQPQHF
TGTGCCAGCAGCTTAACAGGGGGTCAGCCCCAGCATTTT
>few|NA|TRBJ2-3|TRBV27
CASSLRQSGGRDTQYF
TGTGCCAGCAGTTTAAGGCAATCTGGGGGCAGGGATACGCAGTATTTT
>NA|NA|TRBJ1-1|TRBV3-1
CASSRLVAGGTEAFF
TGTGCCAGCAGCCGACTCGTGGCTGGAGGCACTGAAGCTTTCTTT
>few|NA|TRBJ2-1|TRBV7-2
CASSWQGSWGEQFF
TGTGCCAGCAGTTGGCAGGGGTCCTGGGGAGAGCAGTTCTTC
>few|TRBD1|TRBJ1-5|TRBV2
CASGWTGDQPQHF
TGTGCCAGCGGATGGACAGGGGATCAGCCCCAGCATTTT
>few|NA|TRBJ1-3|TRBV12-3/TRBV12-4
CASSFGGTGNTIYF
TGTGCCAGCAGTTTCGGGGGAACTGGAAACACCATATATTTT
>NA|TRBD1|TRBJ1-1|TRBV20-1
CSARVPGGSRYEAFF
TGCAGTGCTAGAGTTCCAGGGGGATCCCGATATGAAGCTTTCTTT
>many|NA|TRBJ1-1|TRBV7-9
CASSVDDTEAFF
TGTGCCAGCAGCGTAGACGACACTGAAGCTTTCTTT
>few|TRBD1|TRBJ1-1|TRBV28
CASSSDRGMAFF
TGTGCCAGCAGTTCGGACAGGGGTATGGCTTTCTTT
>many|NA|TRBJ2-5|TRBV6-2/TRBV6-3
CASSTGLRKETQYF
TGTGCCAGCAGTACCGGACTTCGAAAAGAGACCCAGTACTTC
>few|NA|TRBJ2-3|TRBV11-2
CASSLPVAPRDTQYF
TGTGCCAGCAGCTTACCGGTGGCTCCCCGGGATACGCAGTATTTT
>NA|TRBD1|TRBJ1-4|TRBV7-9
CASSLGGTVGEKLFF
TGTGCCAGCAGCTTAGGCGGGACAGTCGGTGAAAAACTGTTTTTT
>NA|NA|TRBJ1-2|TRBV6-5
CASSDRSYGYTF
TGTGCCAGCAGCGACAGGTCCTATGGCTACACCTTC
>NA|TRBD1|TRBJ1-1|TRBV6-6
CASSQPLQGARTEAFF
TGTGCCAGCAGTCAGCCTCTACAGGGGGCTAGAACTGAAGCTTTCTTT
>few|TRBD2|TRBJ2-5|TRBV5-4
CASSQGLAGHLQETQYF
TGTGCCAGCAGCCAGGGGCTAGCGGGGCATCTCCAAGAGACCCAGTACTTC